The entry that follows covers one TCR beta chain sequence. This specimen comes from a study of blood T cell repertoires in COVID-19. Study as a whole: Acute and convalescent COVID-19 specimens originated in the United States, Italy and Spain. Sources were T cells, B-cell-depleted T cells, or PBMCs; the material itself was cDNA or gDNA.

How the authors handled the data: Amplification of reference gene primers provided the estimated nucleated cell counts. Assay: immunoSEQ multiplex PCR; the TCRdb copy retains only in-frame clones and omits some. Clone size and V and J calls were adopted from that table, with D and trimming inferred from the DNA. Among 110,000 to 150,000 clones listed, 81% were seen once. This TCR was sampled from a human donor in a cohort sampled during active COVID-19. Specimen: peripheral blood.

CDR3 protein: CASSSGLEAFF. Written as DNA, the CDR3 is TGTGCCAGCAGCTCGGGACTTGAAGCTTTCTTT. The chain uses TRBV7-9 and TRBJ1-1; D might be TRBD1 (5 bases). CDR1 and CDR2 (germline): SEHNR, FQNEAQ (reference sequence). The V and J ends lost 4 bases and 7 bases respectively, with 7 bases between them. The CDR3 runs to 11 residues.